The TCR beta chain under discussion was sequenced for a study of T cell responses to AZD1222 COVID-19 vaccine. Study at large: Second-dose groups at about 4 or about 12 weeks were pooled. The study's findings and limits: The sample set comprised mostly white British donors with more females, and clonal diversity was possibly underestimated. Targets within unmutated variant regions were reportedly found for nearly half of spike-specific TCRs.

Clones were sequenced by immunoSEQ multiplex PCR, and TCRdb holds only the in-frame ones, with some missing. Altogether about 140,000 clones are present, more than 85% being singletons, with the ten largest covering about 3%. Turning to this clone: The antigen is not known.

The origin of this receptor is an adult in good health. Source: peripheral blood, taken on day 0 of AZD1222 vaccination.

The CDR3 reads CASSGTRGGEQYF. The CDR3, as DNA: TGTGCCAGCAGCGGGACTAGAGGGGGCGAGCAGTACTTC. The rearrangement links TRBV12-3 or TRBV12-4 to TRBJ2-7, with 8 bases matching TRBD2. J lost 6 bases, V lost 6 bases, and 7 bases had no gene match. The CDR3 consists of 13 residues.